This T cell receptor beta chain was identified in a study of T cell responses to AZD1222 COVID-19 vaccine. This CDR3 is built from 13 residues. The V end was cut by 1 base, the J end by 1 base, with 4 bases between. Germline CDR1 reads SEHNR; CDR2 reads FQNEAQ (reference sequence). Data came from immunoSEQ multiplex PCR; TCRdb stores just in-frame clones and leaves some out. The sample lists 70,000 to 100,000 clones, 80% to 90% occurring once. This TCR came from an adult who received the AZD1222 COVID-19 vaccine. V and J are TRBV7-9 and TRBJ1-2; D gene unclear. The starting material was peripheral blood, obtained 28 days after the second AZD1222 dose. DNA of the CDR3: TGTGCCAGCAGCTTAGATAATAACTATGGCTACACCTTC. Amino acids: CASSLDNNYGYTF. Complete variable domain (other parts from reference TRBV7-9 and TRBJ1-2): DTGVSQNPRHKITKRGQNVTFRCDPISEHNRLYWYRQTLGQGPEFLTYFQNEAQLEKSRLLSDRFSAERPKGSFSTLEIQRTEQGDSAMYLCASSLDNNYGYTFGSGTRLTVV.